Listed below are T cell receptor beta chains from one sample, sequenced in a study of response to subunit inactivated influenza vaccine. Via MiXCR, TCRdb re-called the RT-PCR reads, giving one row per CDR3 protein. The sample shows over 800,000 distinct CDR3 sequences, 21% of them seen only once. The starting material was PBMCs from blood, obtained less than 6 days after vaccination. The receptors originated from a man aged 45-65 years who received an inactivated influenza vaccine. Each CDR3 is given with its conserved first and last residue. D genes are given only for firm matches. Where a row states a size, it is once, few, many or the class of an expanded clone; other rows omit it.

d_gene: TRBD2
abundance: -
v_gene: TRBV20-1
j_gene: TRBJ2-5
len: 14
CDR3aa: CSAEKSGGPRDPNF
CDR3nt: TGCAGTGCTGAAAAAAGCGGGGGGCCAAGAGACCCGAACTTC

d_gene: -
abundance: few
v_gene: TRBV20-1
j_gene: TRBJ1-2
len: 14
CDR3aa: CSARDLSLVYGYTF
CDR3nt: TGCAGTGCTAGAGATCTTAGTCTCGTCTATGGCTACACCTTC

d_gene: TRBD1
abundance: few
v_gene: TRBV7-2
j_gene: TRBJ1-4
len: 16
CDR3aa: CASSPLTGINNEKLFF
CDR3nt: TGTGCCAGCAGCCCCCTGACAGGGATAAATAATGAAAAACTGTTTTTT

d_gene: TRBD1
abundance: few
v_gene: TRBV7-2
j_gene: TRBJ2-1
len: 15
CDR3aa: CASSRQGNKVNEQFF
CDR3nt: TGTGCCAGCAGCCGACAGGGTAATAAGGTCAATGAGCAGTTCTTC

d_gene: TRBD2
abundance: few
v_gene: TRBV7-2
j_gene: TRBJ2-1
len: 16
CDR3aa: CASSLVSSGGANEQFF
CDR3nt: TGTGCCAGCAGCTTAGTAAGTAGCGGGGGCGCCAATGAGCAGTTCTTC

d_gene: TRBD1
abundance: many
v_gene: TRBV7-9
j_gene: TRBJ1-1
len: 15
CDR3aa: CASRPGQGMNTEAFF
CDR3nt: TGTGCCAGCAGGCCCGGACAGGGAATGAACACTGAAGCTTTCTTT

d_gene: -
abundance: few
v_gene: TRBV12-3/TRBV12-4
j_gene: TRBJ2-2
len: 13
CDR3aa: CASTIGMTGELFF
CDR3nt: TGTGCCAGCACCATAGGGATGACCGGGGAGCTGTTTTTT

d_gene: TRBD2
abundance: few
v_gene: TRBV20-1
j_gene: TRBJ2-1
len: 15
CDR3aa: CSARTTGGLYNEQFF
CDR3nt: TGCAGTGCTCGAACTACGGGAGGGCTGTACAATGAGCAGTTCTTC

d_gene: TRBD1
abundance: many
v_gene: TRBV5-6
j_gene: TRBJ2-5
len: 18
CDR3aa: CASRLTQELGQGQETQYF
CDR3nt: TGTGCCAGCAGACTTACCCAGGAACTTGGACAGGGCCAAGAGACCCAGTACTTC

d_gene: TRBD1
abundance: -
v_gene: TRBV7-8
j_gene: TRBJ2-7
len: 16
CDR3aa: CASGDMDRPYSYEQYF
CDR3nt: TGTGCCAGCGGGGACATGGACAGGCCTTACTCCTACGAGCAGTACTTC

d_gene: -
abundance: few
v_gene: TRBV6-2/TRBV6-3
j_gene: TRBJ2-1
len: 14
CDR3aa: CASRTRRSYNEQFF
CDR3nt: TGTGCCAGCAGAACTCGGCGCTCCTACAATGAGCAGTTCTTC

d_gene: -
abundance: -
v_gene: TRBV5-6
j_gene: TRBJ2-7
len: 15
CDR3aa: CASSLGGRTSYEQYF
CDR3nt: TGTGCCAGCAGCTTAGGCGGAAGAACCTCCTACGAGCAGTACTTC

d_gene: TRBD2
abundance: many
v_gene: TRBV29-1
j_gene: TRBJ2-3
len: 14
CDR3aa: CSVDQRESTDTQYF
CDR3nt: TGCAGCGTTGATCAGCGGGAGAGCACAGATACGCAGTATTTT

d_gene: -
abundance: -
v_gene: TRBV6-5
j_gene: TRBJ2-7
len: 15
CDR3aa: CASSYSTVPSYEQYF
CDR3nt: TGTGCCAGCAGTTACTCGACAGTTCCTTCCTACGAGCAGTACTTC

d_gene: TRBD1
abundance: few
v_gene: TRBV20-1
j_gene: TRBJ2-1
len: 15
CDR3aa: CSARTTGAAYNEQFF
CDR3nt: TGCAGTGCTAGAACTACAGGGGCCGCCTACAATGAGCAGTTCTTC

d_gene: TRBD1
abundance: -
v_gene: TRBV4-1
j_gene: TRBJ2-7
len: 15
CDR3aa: CASSQTPGQAYEQYF
CDR3nt: TGCGCCAGCAGCCAAACCCCGGGACAGGCCTACGAGCAGTACTTC

d_gene: TRBD2
abundance: -
v_gene: TRBV20-1
j_gene: TRBJ2-3
len: 14
CDR3aa: CSAGGGILTDTQYF
CDR3nt: TGCAGTGCTGGGGGGGGGATACTCACAGATACGCAGTATTTT

d_gene: -
abundance: few
v_gene: TRBV20-1
j_gene: TRBJ2-7
len: 15
CDR3aa: CSARDGARLVYEQYF
CDR3nt: TGCAGTGCTAGAGATGGGGCTAGACTAGTCTACGAGCAGTACTTC

d_gene: TRBD1
abundance: many
v_gene: TRBV12-3/TRBV12-4
j_gene: TRBJ2-1
len: 16
CDR3aa: CASSSTGQRSYNEQFF
CDR3nt: TGTGCCAGCAGTTCAACGGGACAGCGGTCCTACAATGAGCAGTTCTTC

d_gene: -
abundance: many
v_gene: TRBV6-1
j_gene: TRBJ1-5
len: 15
CDR3aa: CASALMAYSNQPQHF
CDR3nt: TGTGCCAGCGCCTTGATGGCATATAGCAATCAGCCCCAGCATTTT

d_gene: -
abundance: -
v_gene: TRBV5-1
j_gene: TRBJ2-5
len: 16
CDR3aa: CASSLSDIGAVETQYF
CDR3nt: TGCGCCAGCAGCTTGTCAGATATTGGGGCCGTGGAGACCCAGTACTTC

d_gene: -
abundance: -
v_gene: TRBV12-3/TRBV12-4
j_gene: TRBJ1-1
len: 12
CDR3aa: CASSLSAVEAFF
CDR3nt: TGTGCCAGCAGTTTATCGGCGGTAGAAGCTTTCTTT

d_gene: -
abundance: -
v_gene: TRBV7-6
j_gene: TRBJ2-7
len: 14
CDR3aa: CASSRDEASYEQYF
CDR3nt: TGTGCCAGCAGCCGGGATGAAGCATCCTACGAGCAGTACTTC

d_gene: TRBD1
abundance: -
v_gene: TRBV7-9
j_gene: TRBJ2-7
len: 14
CDR3aa: CASSLTGLGDEQYF
CDR3nt: TGTGCCAGCAGCTTGACAGGGTTGGGCGACGAGCAGTACTTC

d_gene: TRBD1
abundance: few
v_gene: TRBV10-3
j_gene: TRBJ2-7
len: 13
CDR3aa: CAARGQESHEQYF
CDR3nt: TGTGCCGCGAGGGGACAGGAGTCCCACGAGCAGTACTTC

d_gene: -
abundance: few
v_gene: TRBV5-1
j_gene: TRBJ2-1
len: 19
CDR3aa: CASSLHTIGGGSYYNEQFF
CDR3nt: TGCGCCAGCAGCTTGCACACGATAGGAGGGGGGTCCTATTACAATGAGCAGTTCTTC

d_gene: -
abundance: -
v_gene: TRBV4-2
j_gene: TRBJ1-2
len: 14
CDR3aa: CASSQDRGIYGYTF
CDR3nt: TGTGCCAGCAGCCAAGACCGGGGGATCTATGGCTACACCTTC

d_gene: -
abundance: few
v_gene: TRBV20-1
j_gene: TRBJ1-6
len: 15
CDR3aa: CSAREWSEVDSPLHF
CDR3nt: TGCAGTGCTAGAGAGTGGTCAGAAGTGGATTCACCCCTCCACTTT

d_gene: TRBD2
abundance: -
v_gene: TRBV7-6
j_gene: TRBJ2-3
len: 19
CDR3aa: CASSLAGGLARTFTDTQYF
CDR3nt: TGTGCCAGCAGCTTAGCGGGGGGACTAGCGAGAACCTTCACAGATACGCAGTATTTT

d_gene: TRBD1
abundance: -
v_gene: TRBV5-6
j_gene: TRBJ2-5
len: 15
CDR3aa: CASRAGQVEGETQYF
CDR3nt: TGTGCCAGCAGGGCGGGACAGGTAGAAGGAGAGACCCAGTACTTC

d_gene: -
abundance: -
v_gene: TRBV10-3
j_gene: TRBJ2-2
len: 14
CDR3aa: CAISERDSSGELFF
CDR3nt: TGTGCCATCAGTGAAAGGGACTCCTCCGGGGAGCTGTTTTTT

d_gene: TRBD2
abundance: -
v_gene: TRBV12-3/TRBV12-4
j_gene: TRBJ2-2
len: 16
CDR3aa: CASRPSGGPNTGELFF
CDR3nt: TGTGCCAGCAGGCCTAGCGGGGGCCCTAACACCGGGGAGCTGTTTTTT

d_gene: -
abundance: few
v_gene: TRBV2
j_gene: TRBJ1-4
len: 15
CDR3aa: CASSDPAGGGEKLFF
CDR3nt: TGTGCCAGCAGTGACCCAGCCGGGGGCGGTGAAAAACTGTTTTTT

d_gene: TRBD1
abundance: -
v_gene: TRBV7-2
j_gene: TRBJ2-7
len: 14
CDR3aa: CASSVGTGNHEQYF
CDR3nt: TGTGCCAGCAGCGTCGGGACAGGGAACCACGAGCAGTACTTC

d_gene: -
abundance: -
v_gene: TRBV20-1
j_gene: TRBJ2-7
len: 11
CDR3aa: CSAAGASEQYF
CDR3nt: TGCAGTGCGGCAGGGGCATCCGAGCAGTACTTC

d_gene: TRBD2
abundance: few
v_gene: TRBV9
j_gene: TRBJ2-1
len: 14
CDR3aa: CASREPGLGNEQFF
CDR3nt: TGTGCCAGCAGGGAACCGGGACTAGGCAATGAGCAGTTCTTC

d_gene: TRBD1
abundance: few
v_gene: TRBV20-1
j_gene: TRBJ2-3
len: 14
CDR3aa: CSARGTGPTDTQYF
CDR3nt: TGCAGTGCTAGAGGGACAGGGCCCACAGATACGCAGTATTTT

d_gene: -
abundance: -
v_gene: TRBV5-1
j_gene: TRBJ1-1
len: 14
CDR3aa: CASSATAQNTEAFF
CDR3nt: TGCGCCAGCAGCGCGACAGCTCAGAACACTGAAGCTTTCTTT

d_gene: TRBD1
abundance: -
v_gene: TRBV5-1
j_gene: TRBJ2-1
len: 19
CDR3aa: CASSFLGTAIQSSYNEQFF
CDR3nt: TGCGCCAGCAGCTTCCTGGGGACAGCTATACAGAGCTCCTACAATGAGCAGTTCTTC

d_gene: TRBD2
abundance: -
v_gene: TRBV6-2/TRBV6-3
j_gene: TRBJ2-1
len: 13
CDR3aa: CASSYYPGGEQFF
CDR3nt: TGTGCCAGCAGTTACTACCCGGGAGGTGAGCAGTTCTTC

d_gene: TRBD1
abundance: -
v_gene: TRBV5-1
j_gene: TRBJ1-1
len: 15
CDR3aa: CASSLWQGADTEAFF
CDR3nt: TGCGCCAGCAGCTTGTGGCAGGGGGCGGACACTGAAGCTTTCTTT

d_gene: -
abundance: few
v_gene: TRBV28
j_gene: TRBJ2-1
len: 13
CDR3aa: CASSSIPANEQFF
CDR3nt: TGTGCCAGCAGTTCCATCCCAGCTAATGAGCAGTTCTTC

d_gene: TRBD2
abundance: few
v_gene: TRBV12-3/TRBV12-4
j_gene: TRBJ2-5
len: 16
CDR3aa: CASSLGSSGHQETQYF
CDR3nt: TGTGCCAGCAGTTTAGGGTCTAGCGGGCACCAAGAGACCCAGTACTTC

d_gene: TRBD2
abundance: few
v_gene: TRBV20-1
j_gene: TRBJ2-1
len: 13
CDR3aa: CSAPGGGDNEQFF
CDR3nt: TGCAGTGCCCCCGGGGGGGGAGACAATGAGCAGTTCTTC